Reported below is one T cell receptor beta chain. Its specific antigen is unknown. Base qualities were left out, and no much larger clone turns up one base away. The junction shows trimming of 4 bases on V and 0 bases on J, plus 15 bases between the germline ends. The CDR3 goes from the cysteine to the phenylalanine over 16 residues. Just the 48-base CDR3 DNA is kept, in frame starting at base 1. According to the germline V gene, CDR1 reads MNHEY and CDR2 reads SVGAGI. The cohort was made up of roughly 670 healthy bone marrow donors. Cohort members were all nominally healthy when sampled, although unrecorded immune exposures were likely present. The donor tested CMV seropositive and was one of the 289 seropositive cohort members. A peripheral blood sample was collected from each donor, and TCR beta sequencing was performed on peripheral blood mononuclear cells. Genomic DNA was extracted from the blood cell samples with the Qiagen DNeasy Blood Extraction Kit.

Library prep was done by the immunoSEQ multiplex PCR assay. The multiplex PCR relied on a mix of 60 forward primers for TCR Vbeta segments and 13 reverse primers for TCR Jbeta segments. A multiplex PCR assay on genomic DNA amplified the CDR3 region of rearranged TCR beta genes. The Illumina HiSeq System was used to sequence the amplified TCR beta libraries as 87-base-pair reads. On the study's bioinformatics: A later analysis tallied roughly 78 million unique TCR beta chains across the roughly 610 repertoires, and around 10 million of those chains were shared by two or more donors. A nearest-neighbor algorithm error-corrected the raw reads and collapsed the reads into unique sequences, merging closely related sequences to remove PCR and sequencing errors. V, D and J gene segments were assigned by aligning CDR3 sequences to IMGT reference sequences. For a sequence to be retained, a match of at least six nucleotides was required to both a V gene segment and a J gene segment. Rearrangements were classified as productive when the CDR3 lacked stop codons and remained in frame with V and J, and all other rearrangements were classified as non-productive. CDR3 was defined according to IMGT convention as the region running from the second conserved V-encoded cysteine to the conserved J-encoded phenylalanine. Sequences without an unambiguous match to a single V gene segment were excluded from the earlier analysis of several hundred of the donors. An earlier analysis of 550 to 650 of the donors classified V segments as functional when productive rearrangements were above 56.7% and as segregating when the standard deviation between donors was above 5%. To diagnose cytomegalovirus status from the catalog of TCR beta chain sequences, a statistical classification framework was built. A later analysis assigned V and J genes by comparing TCR nucleotide sequences with IMGT/GENE-DB human TR gene sequences. Using the TCRdist pipeline, a later analysis assigned CDR3 sequences along with most-parsimonious VDJ recombination scenarios. In a later analysis, every TCR beta chain was defined by the combination of its CDR3 amino acid sequence and its V-gene family, and reads without a unique V-gene family were dropped. To address suspected cross-contamination and a sequencing artifact, a later analysis removed some 620 highly shared, low-generation-probability nucleotide sequences. In a later analysis, a clonal expansion index for each public chain was calculated from normalized within-repertoire ranks of inferred template counts. A later analysis computed generation probabilities with a VDJ recombination model fitted to out-of-frame rearrangements, and checked the results against IGoR. In a later analysis, TCR-TCR, TCR-HLA and TCR-CMV co-occurrence was scored with hypergeometric tests, and a repertoire-size bias correction was applied to TCR pairs. False discovery rates were estimated in a later analysis by permuting HLA or CMV assignments 20 times. In a later analysis, co-occurring TCRs were grouped with DBSCAN, and TCRdist sequence similarity was added when clustering was performed within HLA-allele-positive subsets. Co-occurrence clustering excluded repertoires with fewer than 30,000 or more than 120,000 public chains, plus five with anomalous nucleotide sharing. The immuneACCESS repertoire file appears here via TCRdb, limited to in-frame rearrangements. These files lack a portion of the clones; in checked studies, under half of the deficit traces to unresolved V genes, and the cause of the others is not known. The V and J calls and clone size come from that table; D and trimming were worked out from the DNA. The sample contains over 100,000 clones, around 70% of them found a single time. In total, the top ten clones hold 4.8% of the sample.

These data are taken from a study of cytomegalovirus exposure and HLA in healthy donors (dated by TCRdb to the late 2010s). Turning to the overall study: According to an earlier analysis of several hundred of the donors, about 170 million T cells yielded 100 million or so unique TCR beta sequences and around 300 Gb of sequence data. HLA typing included class I and class II loci at four-digit resolution. High-throughput TCR immunosequencing, statistical association of individual TCRs with disease status, and machine learning were combined to predict cytomegalovirus infection status. Because of strong linkage in the cohort, roughly five DR-DQ haplotypes were treated as single units for association and clustering. The T cell repertoires of around 670 subjects were profiled by immunosequencing and related to cytomegalovirus serostatus. Genome-wide SNP genotypes for about 60% of the 666 donors were used in a later genetic analysis, which treated that subset as a discovery cohort. Of the 398 genotyped donors, 70% to 90% were placed in the genetic ancestry cluster associated with self-reported Caucasian donors. Rather than drawing on any new phenotypic data, the later analysis identified candidate immune exposures from TCR beta sequences and the way those sequences occurred across donors. Donor age, sex, ethnicity and CMV serostatus were collected together with the repertoire data. A later analysis re-examined previously published TCR beta repertoires from roughly 720 donors and added high-resolution HLA genotyping to investigate patterns of TCR occurrence. All discovery cohort repertoires had been generated using a single sequencing platform. In an earlier analysis of 500 to 650 of the donors, high-throughput TCR beta sequencing was used to judge whether each TCR beta V gene segment behaved as functional or pseudogenic. A separate validation cohort of roughly 130 different subjects was used in addition to the roughly 700-subject first cohort. The number of typed donors differed by locus: about 620-630 for A, B, C, DRB1 and DQB1; 522 for DQA1; roughly 600 for DPA1; and about 450 for DPB1. Around 320 gigabases of sequencing data and tens of millions of unique TCR sequences were included in an early release covering about 620 HLA-typed donors. Among 350 to 400 genotyped donors of the cohort, an average of approximately 250,000 unique TCR beta nucleotide sequences were sequenced per donor, roughly 18% of them non-productive. The aim of the study was to test whether cataloging public T cell receptors could identify signatures of past pathogen exposure.

General study outcomes and caveats: Assigning TCR associations to individual alleles was difficult when HLA alleles, especially DR and DQ, strongly co-occurred. In a later analysis, TCR association rates were found to vary across HLA loci, with the most associated TCRs seen for DRB1 alleles and the fewest for HLA-C alleles. Because the 87-base-pair reads could not distinguish some IMGT-functional V segments, including TRBV6-2 and TRBV6-3, those segments were excluded. Linkage disequilibrium might explain the correlated functional status among segregating V segments, but an unknown experimental factor could not be ruled out. A further reported finding was that TCR beta sequences accurately predicted the HLA-A and HLA-B alleles for most subjects in the first cohort. Most TCR sequences were seen in very few donors, while some public TCRs were found in many individuals. In a later analysis, some 17,000 TCR beta sequences were associated with specific HLA alleles at a false discovery rate of 0.05. An earlier analysis of approximately 540 of the donors showed that most TCR beta V segments appeared in productive rearrangements either about 87% or about 30% of the time, which broadly matched IMGT annotations. Because counts were too low, 15 or so rarely observed V segments, including chromosome 9 orphons, were excluded from the earlier analysis of about 500 of the donors. Because HLA typing was missing for some donors at each locus, association tests included only the typed subset. In vitro tests confirmed that a few of the cytomegalovirus-associated TCR beta chains recognize cytomegalovirus antigens. A later genetic analysis reported fewer N-insertions in productive TCRs among donors in an Asian-associated ancestry cluster than the roughly 620-donor mean. The study listed 164 TCR beta chains as associated with cytomegalovirus. The authors suggested that the approach could potentially be extended to other disease states and immunological phenotypes. In a later analysis, HLA-associated TCR beta chains were found to be more clonally expanded and to have lower generation probabilities than equally common non-associated chains. A cluster of highly shared sequence variants was judged likely to represent a technical artifact of the sequencing pipeline. In both the original and validation cohorts, the classifier was reported to diagnose cytomegalovirus status with high specificity and sensitivity. The presence/absence analyses assumed that sequencing depth was roughly uniform across donors, and that assumption may not be true. The cohort was sequenced for TCR beta chains only, and without alpha or paired-chain data the features that could be detected were limited. A later analysis found that most CMV-associated TCR beta chains appeared HLA-restricted, with HLA associations seemingly driven largely by CMV exposure. Several of the top co-occurrence clusters appeared to be linked to parvovirus B19, influenza, CMV and Epstein-Barr virus, according to a later analysis. A later genetic analysis associated a missense DCLRE1C variant with V-gene and J-gene trimming of TCR beta chains, and an independent cohort replicated the association. CMV serostatus was the only immune exposure information available for the cohort.

The clonotype originates from a young man in good health and CMV-seropositive. The sequenced material came from PBMCs. The V gene is TRBV6-5 and the J gene is TRBJ1-2; the D segment could be TRBD1, given 5 matching bases. Here is the DNA: TGTGCCAGCAGTTCCCTGATGACAGTTACTAACTATGGCTACACCTTC. This yields the protein CASSSLMTVTNYGYTF.